The rows below give T cell receptor beta chains drawn from one sample of a study of shared clonotypes between healthy human individuals. Generated by immunoSEQ multiplex PCR, the TCRdb table keeps only in-frame clones and is missing some. The sample yields fewer than 2.5 million clones, approximately 93% seen once. Input material: naive CD4+ T cells from PBMCs. Source of these receptors: a man younger than 35 in good health. Some clones in this sample may be carry-over from other donors' samples. Both conserved end residues are part of each CDR3. Fields, in order: CDR3 DNA, CDR3 protein, J gene, V gene, D gene, clone size. The D gene is left open where the match is weak. Rows give clone size only sometimes, using once, few, many, or a class for an expanded clone.

TGTGCCACCAGCAGCGGACAGGGACAATTATACGAGCAGTACTTC CATSSGQGQLYEQYF TRBJ2-7 TRBV15 TRBD1 -
TGCGCCAGCAGCCAAGATCCGACAGGTGGGCAGACCCAGTACTTC CASSQDPTGGQTQYF TRBJ2-5 TRBV4-3 - -
TGTGCCTGGGCTCAGGGGGGGACCAAAAACATTCAGTACTTC CAWAQGGTKNIQYF TRBJ2-4 TRBV30 - -
TGTGCCAGCAGCACCGGGAGCCCAAATGAAAAACTGTTTTTT CASSTGSPNEKLFF TRBJ1-4 TRBV9 - -
TGTGCCAGCTCACAGACAGGAGATGAGCAGTACTTC CASSQTGDEQYF TRBJ2-7 TRBV18 - -
TGTGCCTGGAAAGGGACCTCTGGGGCCAACGTCCTGACTTTC CAWKGTSGANVLTF TRBJ2-6 TRBV30 - once
TGTGCCAGCAGTTACGCTAGCGGGAGTATGGATACGCAGTATTTT CASSYASGSMDTQYF TRBJ2-3 TRBV6-6 TRBD2 -
TGTGCCAGCAGTGAAAGGAGACGAATTGTTAGCTCTGGGGCCAACGTCCTGACTTTC CASSERRRIVSSGANVLTF TRBJ2-6 TRBV6-1 - -
TGTGCCAGCAGCCCCACCTTAAACCCCGAAGAGACCCAGTACTTC CASSPTLNPEETQYF TRBJ2-5 TRBV7-6 - -
TGTGCCAGCAGCCAAGGCTTAGCGACTTACGAGCAGTACTTC CASSQGLATYEQYF TRBJ2-7 TRBV4-2 - -
TGCGCCAGCAGGCCAACTAGCGGGCACTACAATGAGCAGTTCTTC CASRPTSGHYNEQFF TRBJ2-1 TRBV5-1 TRBD2 -
TGTGCCAGCAGCTCCGAGGGACTAGCGGCTCCCTACGAGCAGTACTTC CASSSEGLAAPYEQYF TRBJ2-7 TRBV7-6 TRBD2 -
TGTGCTAGTGGTTTGGGGATCCCCGGGGAGCTGTTTTTT CASGLGIPGELFF TRBJ2-2 TRBV12-5 - -
TGTGCCAGTAGTATCGAAGGGGGAGTGAACACTGAAGCTTTCTTT CASSIEGGVNTEAFF TRBJ1-1 TRBV19 - -
TGTGCCATCAGTTCAGCGAACACTGAAGCTTTCTTT CAISSANTEAFF TRBJ1-1 TRBV10-3 - -
TGTGCCAGCTCACCCGGGCTAGCGGGGACCAATGAGCAGTTCTTC CASSPGLAGTNEQFF TRBJ2-1 TRBV18 TRBD2 -
TGCGCCAGCCGGGCGGGAGCTTACGAGCAGTACTTC CASRAGAYEQYF TRBJ2-7 TRBV10-2 TRBD2 -
TGCGCCAGCAGCCCCCCGTTAGGGGAGGGGGGGGGCGAGCAGTTCTTC CASSPPLGEGGGEQFF TRBJ2-1 TRBV5-1 - once
TGTGCCAGCAGCGTAGGGGTGACAACTAATGAAAAACTGTTTTTT CASSVGVTTNEKLFF TRBJ1-4 TRBV9 - -
TGTGCCAGCAGTCGGACCTGGGAAAAACTGTTTTTT CASSRTWEKLFF TRBJ1-4 TRBV14 - -
TGTGCCAGCAGACAGGGGGCGCCGGACGGGGAGCTGTTTTTT CASRQGAPDGELFF TRBJ2-2 TRBV7-2 TRBD1 -
TGTGCCAGCAGATTCTTCACTGAAGCTTTCTTT CASRFFTEAFF TRBJ1-1 TRBV5-5 - -
TGTGCCAGCAGCTTACGTCGATCAGACAAAAACATTCAGTACTTC CASSLRRSDKNIQYF TRBJ2-4 TRBV7-2 - -
TGCGCCAGCAGCCCACAGGGGATCAGTCCAGATACGCAGTATTTT CASSPQGISPDTQYF TRBJ2-3 TRBV5-1 TRBD1 -
TGTGCCAGCAGCCCCCACAGGGGAGAGACCCAGTACTTC CASSPHRGETQYF TRBJ2-5 TRBV5-8 TRBD1 once
TGTGCCAGCAGCTTCCGGGGCTCCTCCTACGAGCAGTACTTC CASSFRGSSYEQYF TRBJ2-7 TRBV2 - -
TGTGCCAGCAGTTCTACCGGACAGGGGTCTGGTTCACCCCTCCACTTT CASSSTGQGSGSPLHF TRBJ1-6 TRBV28 TRBD1 -
TGTGCCAGCACTCTGGAGGGGCTGAACACCGGGGAGCTGTTTTTT CASTLEGLNTGELFF TRBJ2-2 TRBV5-4 - -
TGTGCCAGCAGCTTAGCATGGGTGGAGGGTCCCCTCCACTTT CASSLAWVEGPLHF TRBJ1-6 TRBV7-2 - -
TGTGCCAGCAGTTTTTATCAGGGGGCAGGCACAGATACGCAGTATTTT CASSFYQGAGTDTQYF TRBJ2-3 TRBV27 TRBD1 -
TGTGCCAGCAGTTCCGCTTATGCCAGAGAGACCCAGTACTTC CASSSAYARETQYF TRBJ2-5 TRBV28 - -